Each of the 9 T cell receptor beta chains below was sequenced from the same sample in a study of CD8+ T cells in alopecia areata. The authors extracted RNA and reverse transcribed it into cDNA as the sequencing template. Measured with immunoSEQ multiplex PCR; TCRdb has only the in-frame clones, and not every one. The sample has 150,000 to 200,000 clones, around 55% seen once. The sequencing sample was made of CD4+ T cells sorted from blood. All receptors come from a human donor in good health.

V usage is TRBV5-4 and J usage is TRBJ2-1; 10 bases map to TRBD2. V was clipped by 1 base and J by 8 bases; unmatched bases: 12. The germline gives CDR1 SGHNT, CDR2 YYREEE (reference sequence). This CDR3 contains 17 residues. The chain's CDR3 is CASSLKMSLAGAHEQFF. The CDR3 DNA follows: TGTGCCAGCAGCTTGAAAATGAGCCTAGCGGGAGCCCATGAGCAGTTCTTC.

This clone was observed a single time. The CDR3 DNA follows: TGTGCCAGCAGGGAGGACGTCCCCTCGGGGGAGCAGTACTTC. Translated: CASREDVPSGEQYF. The chain joins TRBV6-5 to TRBJ2-7; weak D call: TRBD2 (5 bases). Germline V gives CDR1 MNHEY, CDR2 SVGAGI. This CDR3 comprises 14 residues. Trimming removed 6 bases from V and 7 bases from J, with 19 bases in between.

V usage is TRBV5-4 and J usage is TRBJ1-3, with D possibly being TRBD1 (6 bases). Germline V gene sequence: CDR1 SGHNT, CDR2 YYREEE (reference sequence). The germline V and J ends were trimmed by 3 bases and 0 bases, with 13 bases remaining between them. CDR3 length: 16 residues. CDR3 DNA: TGTGCCAGCAGCTATGGACAGCTAGTCTCTGGAAACACCATATATTTT. As protein: CASSYGQLVSGNTIYF.

This clone was counted a few times. The chain employs TRBV6-6 and TRBJ2-1; the match to TRBD1 covers 8 bases. Trimming cost V 5 bases and J 8 bases; bases outside gene matches: 2. The CDR3 runs 12 residues. Germline CDR1 MNHNY, CDR2 SVGAGI (reference sequence). The CDR3 spells CASSDRGYEQFF. CDR3 sequence (DNA): TGTGCCAGCAGTGACAGGGGTTATGAGCAGTTCTTC.

This clone has just a few counts. The chain couples TRBV29-1 to TRBJ1-2; D remains ambiguous. This CDR3 comprises 10 residues. The V and J ends lost 3 bases and 7 bases respectively, with 6 bases between them. Germline CDR1 is SQVTM and CDR2 is ANQGSEA. Here the CDR3 reads CSVDRGGYTF. CDR3 nucleotides: TGCAGCGTTGACCGGGGTGGCTACACCTTC.

V and J are TRBV29-1 and TRBJ2-2; 11 bases align to TRBD1. The length of the CDR3 is 13 residues. Trimming at V came to 7 bases and at J to 6 bases, leaving 4 bases not matched to a gene. CDR1 is SQVTM, CDR2 ANQGSEA, per germline. The DNA of the CDR3 is TGCAGCGGCGGACAGGGGGCCGCCGGGGAGCTGTTTTTT. It codes for CSGGQGAAGELFF.

The chain joins TRBV10-3 to TRBJ2-5; TRBD1 matches at 7 bases. CDR1 and CDR2 (germline): ENHRY, SYGVKD. The CDR3 consists of 13 residues. V dropped 2 bases and J dropped 3; count of bases not matched to a gene: 0. The chain's CDR3 is CAISETGEETQYF. The CDR3 DNA sequence: TGTGCCATCAGTGAGACAGGGGAAGAGACCCAGTACTTC.

The rearrangement joins TRBV5-4 to TRBJ2-7; 8 bases agree with TRBD2. With 4 bases clipped from V and 3 bases from J, the junction kept 6 bases outside the gene matches. The CDR3 runs 14 residues. The germline V gene encodes CDR1 SGHNT and CDR2 YYREEE (reference sequence). The DNA for the CDR3 is TGTGCCAGCAGCCGTACTAGCGGAGACTACGAGCAGTACTTC. As protein: CASSRTSGDYEQYF. Full variable domain (remainder filled in from reference TRBV5-4 and TRBJ2-7): ETGVTQSPTHLIKTRGQQVTLRCSSQSGHNTVSWYQQALGQGPQFIFQYYREEENGRGNFPPRFSGLQFPNYSSELNVNALELDDSALYLCASSRTSGDYEQYFGPGTRLTVT.

The V and J genes are TRBV20-1 and TRBJ2-1, with TRBD2 as a possible D gene (5 bases). Between the trimmed V and J ends, which lost 3 bases and 8 bases, there was a span of 8 bases. The germline CDR1 and CDR2 sequences are DFQATT and SNEGSKA (reference sequence). The CDR3 is 11 amino acids. For the CDR3, the DNA is TGCAGTGCTAGCCGAGGGTATGAGCAGTTCTTC. Protein sequence: CSASRGYEQFF.